This T cell receptor (beta chain) comes out of a study of blood T cells in healthy people across ages. On the study more broadly: In model experiments, template switching was able to capture about one barcoded beta molecule for every two T cells that were present.

Total RNA, at least 6 micrograms per sample, came from PBMCs. Study-wide results and caveats: Fewer expanded clones and more diversity marked long-lived versus aged donors.

Only a few counts were recorded for this clonotype. Its antigen is still unknown. PCR was performed a second time for roughly 7 to 12 cycles using a sample-barcoded 5' primer and a J-beta primer mix. At least 2.5 million CDR3-containing paired-end reads were obtained per sample. From the 5' RACE reads, TCRdb called clonotypes with MiXCR, one entry per CDR3 protein. Among 1 million or so distinct CDR3 sequences listed, over 35% were seen once. In germline, CDR1 is MNHEY, CDR2 SMNVEV (reference sequence). With 6 bases removed from V and 4 bases from J, the gap between germline ends came to 18 bases. The CDR3 is 15 residues long.

The source material was blood. This sequence was found in a woman aged 55-69 years in good health. The rearrangement links TRBV27 to TRBJ1-2; D may be TRBD1 (5 bases). The CDR3 protein is CASRPTDGAGYGYTF. In DNA, the CDR3 is TGTGCCAGCAGACCCACGGACGGGGCCGGCTATGGCTACACCTTC.